Listed below are T cell receptor beta chains from one sample, sequenced in a study of Ad26.COV2.S vaccination and SARS-CoV-2 variants. Profiled with immunoSEQ multiplex PCR; TCRdb holds only in-frame clones, not every one. Of about 400,000 clones listed, roughly nine tenths were seen once; the top ten hold approximately 3.7%. The source was peripheral blood, collected in a trial of Ad26.COV2.S vaccine versus placebo. All receptors come from a person between 18 and 65 years old who received the Ad26.COV2.S COVID-19 vaccine or a placebo. CDR3s include the opening cysteine and the closing phenylalanine or tryptophan. A D gene is named only where the DNA matches it firmly. Where a row states a size, it is once, few, many or the class of an expanded clone; other rows omit it.

d_call | j_call | clone_size | v_call | cdr3_nt | cdr3_aa
. | TRBJ1-1 | . | TRBV6-6 | TGTGCCAGCAGCTCGGGACTCAACGAAGCTTTCTTT | CASSSGLNEAFF
. | TRBJ1-1 | . | TRBV7-9 | TGTGCCAGCAGCTCTAAGACGGATAGAACTGAAGCTTTCTTT | CASSSKTDRTEAFF
TRBD1 | TRBJ2-3 | . | TRBV19 | TGTGCCAGTAGCAGGGACAGGGATGAAGATACGCAGTATTTT | CASSRDRDEDTQYF
TRBD1 | TRBJ1-1 | . | TRBV19 | TGTGCCAGTAACCGGGACAGTAGTCGGACTGAAGCTTTCTTT | CASNRDSSRTEAFF
TRBD1 | TRBJ2-7 | . | TRBV7-6 | TGTGCCAGCAGTCATAAACCCGGGACAGGGACCTACGAGCAGTACTTC | CASSHKPGTGTYEQYF
TRBD2 | TRBJ2-1 | . | TRBV3-1/TRBV3-2 | TGTGCCAGCACTTCTTCTGCGAGGGAGGGCTTGGTGCAGTTCTTC | CASTSSAREGLVQFF
TRBD2 | TRBJ2-3 | once | TRBV5-1 | TGCGCCAGCAGCTTGAAGACTAGCGGGGGCCCCACAGATACGCAGTATTTT | CASSLKTSGGPTDTQYF
. | TRBJ1-5 | . | TRBV27 | TGTGCCAGCAGTCTCCTTGGACACAATCAGCCCCAGCATTTT | CASSLLGHNQPQHF
. | TRBJ2-2 | . | TRBV19 | TGTGCCAGTAGTCTAAGTGGGGGGAACACCGGGGAGCTGTTTTTT | CASSLSGGNTGELFF
. | TRBJ1-1 | . | TRBV19 | TGTGCCAGTAGTGCCGAGGACCCAGGGAACACTGAAGCTTTCTTT | CASSAEDPGNTEAFF
TRBD2 | TRBJ2-3 | once | TRBV18 | TGTGCCAGCTCATGGACTAGCGGGGCTAGCACAGATACGCAGTATTTT | CASSWTSGASTDTQYF
TRBD1 | TRBJ2-7 | once | TRBV15 | TGTGCCACCAGCGACCGGACAGGGGGCGAGTACGAGCAGTACTTC | CATSDRTGGEYEQYF
TRBD2 | TRBJ2-2 | once | TRBV15 | TGTGCCACTCAGGAGCAGCGGGGGAGTTCCGGGGAGCTGTTTTTT | CATQEQRGSSGELFF
. | TRBJ1-2 | . | TRBV11-2 | TGTGCCAGCAGCTTGGGCAGGGTGGGGGGCTACACCTTC | CASSLGRVGGYTF
. | TRBJ1-1 | . | TRBV29-1 | TGCAGCGTATGGACAGTGGGGAACACTGAAGCTTTCTTT | CSVWTVGNTEAFF
TRBD2 | TRBJ2-7 | . | TRBV2 | TGTGCCAGCAGTGGCCGACTAGCTTCCTACGAGCAGTACTTC | CASSGRLASYEQYF